Listed below are T cell receptor beta chains from one sample, sequenced in a study of CD8+ T cells in alopecia areata. The table came from immunoSEQ multiplex PCR; TCRdb's copy has only in-frame clones and leaves some out. Of about 120,000 clones listed, approximately 49% are singletons. The sequenced sample was CD8+ T cells sorted from blood, obtained at week 0. Receptors were obtained from a human donor with alopecia areata. CDR3s include the opening cysteine and the closing phenylalanine or tryptophan. The D gene is left open where the match is weak. Size tells how often a clone was seen (once, few, many) or the class of an expanded clone, and some rows leave it out.

V gene	clone size	D gene	J gene	CDR3 protein	CDR3 DNA
TRBV5-1	.	.	TRBJ2-3	CASSAGTDTDTQYF	TGCGCCAGCAGCGCGGGGACAGACACAGATACGCAGTATTTT
TRBV30	.	TRBD1	TRBJ1-5	CAWSDRGNQPQHF	TGTGCCTGGAGTGACAGGGGGAATCAGCCCCAGCATTTT
TRBV27	few	.	TRBJ1-4	CASSSSWGGEKLFF	TGTGCCAGCAGCTCCTCCTGGGGTGGTGAAAAACTGTTTTTT
TRBV29-1	.	.	TRBJ2-6	CSVEELSSEGANVLTF	TGCAGCGTTGAAGAGCTATCCTCGGAGGGGGCCAACGTCCTGACTTTC
TRBV6-5	.	.	TRBJ2-1	CASSYSGEQFF	TGTGCCAGCAGTTACTCAGGGGAGCAGTTCTTC
TRBV7-9	.	TRBD1	TRBJ1-2	CASSLADRGGYGYTF	TGTGCCAGCAGCTTAGCCGACAGGGGTGGCTATGGCTACACCTTC
TRBV6-5	.	.	TRBJ2-1	CASSWGKEQFF	TGTGCCAGCAGCTGGGGAAAGGAGCAGTTCTTC
TRBV13	.	TRBD1	TRBJ2-7	CASSRQGEHEQYF	TGTGCCAGCAGCAGACAGGGGGAACACGAGCAGTACTTC
TRBV9	.	.	TRBJ2-5	CASSRGWQETQYF	TGTGCCAGCAGTAGGGGGTGGCAAGAGACCCAGTACTTC
TRBV6-5	.	TRBD1	TRBJ1-2	CASSYSDREAIGYTF	TGTGCCAGCAGTTACTCGGACAGGGAAGCTATTGGCTACACCTTC
TRBV4-1	.	.	TRBJ1-5	CASSQQGSNQPQHF	TGCGCCAGCAGCCAGCAGGGAAGCAATCAGCCCCAGCATTTT
TRBV5-6	.	.	TRBJ1-5	CASSWGSNSNQPQHF	TGTGCCAGCAGCTGGGGAAGTAATAGCAATCAGCCCCAGCATTTT
TRBV29-1	.	.	TRBJ1-1	CSPTLTGTEAFF	TGCAGCCCTACCCTTACAGGGACTGAAGCTTTCTTT
TRBV5-6	few	.	TRBJ2-7	CASSPGTHYEQYF	TGTGCCAGCAGCCCGGGGACCCACTACGAGCAGTACTTC
TRBV29-1	.	.	TRBJ2-2	CSVAGLEENTGELFF	TGCAGCGTTGCGGGGCTCGAGGAGAACACCGGGGAGCTGTTTTTT
TRBV27	.	.	TRBJ2-7	CASSPNPGWARYEQYF	TGTGCCAGCAGTCCCAACCCAGGCTGGGCTAGATACGAGCAGTACTTC
TRBV9	.	.	TRBJ2-2	CASSGGIRLNTGELFF	TGTGCCAGCAGCGGGGGGATCAGATTAAACACCGGGGAGCTGTTTTTT
TRBV19	.	.	TRBJ1-5	CASSIDGQYVAQHF	TGTGCCAGTAGTATAGATGGGCAGTATGTAGCCCAGCATTTT
TRBV27	few	.	TRBJ1-2	CASSFTPGKPAPYGYTF	TGTGCCAGCAGTTTCACCCCCGGAAAACCCGCGCCGTATGGCTACACCTTC
TRBV27	once	.	TRBJ1-2	CASQNNGGYTF	TGTGCCAGCCAAAACAACGGTGGCTACACCTTC
TRBV6-5	.	TRBD2	TRBJ2-1	CASSYSWTSGGNEQFF	TGTGCCAGCAGTTACTCGTGGACTAGCGGGGGGAATGAGCAGTTCTTC
TRBV14	few	TRBD2	TRBJ2-7	CASSQDGLAVSYEQYF	TGTGCCAGCAGCCAAGATGGGCTAGCGGTTTCCTACGAGCAGTACTTC
TRBV29-1	few	.	TRBJ2-7	CSVGTGSSYEQYF	TGCAGCGTTGGAACAGGGAGCTCCTACGAGCAGTACTTC
TRBV5-6	.	TRBD1	TRBJ1-5	CASSQGGSRQPQHF	TGTGCCAGCAGTCAGGGGGGCTCTCGACAGCCCCAGCATTTT
TRBV19	few	.	TRBJ2-3	CASSPHRVNTDTQYF	TGTGCCAGTAGTCCTCACAGGGTGAATACGGATACGCAGTATTTT
TRBV6-5	.	.	TRBJ2-7	CASSQMTGGNYEQYF	TGTGCCAGCAGTCAAATGACAGGAGGGAACTACGAGCAGTACTTC
TRBV27	.	.	TRBJ1-6	CASSLGGTSPLHF	TGTGCCAGCAGTTTAGGGGGTACGTCACCCCTCCACTTT
TRBV27	few	TRBD1	TRBJ1-2	CASKLETGDDYGYTF	TGTGCCAGCAAATTAGAAACAGGGGACGACTATGGCTACACCTTC
TRBV9	.	TRBD2	TRBJ2-1	CASSVGLAGYNEQFF	TGTGCCAGCAGCGTAGGACTAGCGGGGTACAATGAGCAGTTCTTC
TRBV9	.	.	TRBJ2-1	CASSREGNEQFF	TGTGCCAGCAGTCGAGAGGGAAATGAGCAGTTCTTC
TRBV13	few	.	TRBJ2-7	CASVGSSYEQYF	TGTGCCAGCGTTGGGTCCTCCTACGAGCAGTACTTC